The rows below give T cell receptor beta chains drawn from one sample of a study of cytomegalovirus exposure and HLA in healthy donors. Profiled with immunoSEQ multiplex PCR; TCRdb holds only in-frame clones, not every one. The data show about 160,000 clones, with 80% to 90% seen just once and under 8% held by the top ten. The sample was PBMCs. Receptor source: a middle-aged man in good health and CMV-seropositive. Both conserved end residues are part of each CDR3. A D gene is named only where the DNA matches it firmly. Some rows have no size entry. The others give once, few or many, or a class for an expanded clone.

len	abundance	v_gene	j_gene	d_gene	CDR3nt	CDR3aa
14	-	TRBV10-3	TRBJ2-1	TRBD2	TGTGCCATTTCTAGCGGGAGAGAAGGGAGTGAGCAGTTCTTC	CAISSGREGSEQFF
15	-	TRBV28	TRBJ1-2	TRBD1	TGTGCCAGCAGGGGAGCCGATACAGGGGGCAATGGCTACACCTTC	CASRGADTGGNGYTF
15	-	TRBV18	TRBJ2-7	TRBD2	TGTGCCAGCTCACCAGTTAGCGGGGCCGTCCTGGAGCAGTACTTC	CASSPVSGAVLEQYF
15	-	TRBV6-1	TRBJ1-5	-	TGTGCCATCAGTCAGGCGCGGGGGACTAATCAGCCCCAGCATTTT	CAISQARGTNQPQHF
15	-	TRBV10-3	TRBJ1-5	TRBD1	TGTGCCATCGGAGAGAGGGGGACAGACAATCAGCCCCAGCATTTT	CAIGERGTDNQPQHF
18	-	TRBV5-1	TRBJ2-3	TRBD2	TGCGCCAGCAGTCGGGGGGCTAGCGGGATCCAGGGCACAGATACGCAGTATTTT	CASSRGASGIQGTDTQYF
16	-	TRBV4-1	TRBJ2-1	TRBD1	TGCGCCAGCAGCCAAGGCGGGACAGGAGCGGGCAATGAGCAGTTCTTC	CASSQGGTGAGNEQFF
16	-	TRBV6-5	TRBJ2-5	TRBD2	TGTGCCAGCAGTTTGCTAGCGGGAGACTCAGGAGAGACCCAGTACTTC	CASSLLAGDSGETQYF
15	-	TRBV30	TRBJ2-1	-	TGTGCCTGGAGTGTACGGGGCGGGAACTACAATGAGCAGTTCTTC	CAWSVRGGNYNEQFF
14	-	TRBV11-2	TRBJ2-7	TRBD1	TGTGCCAGCAGCTCCGGGACAGGGTCCTACGAGCAGTACTTC	CASSSGTGSYEQYF
16	-	TRBV7-7	TRBJ2-1	TRBD1	TGTGCCAGCAGCTCCTCCCCCGGGACAGGGGGAAATGAGCAGTTCTTC	CASSSSPGTGGNEQFF
14	-	TRBV5-1	TRBJ1-1	-	TGCGCCAGCAGCTTTGCGGGGGCGGACCCTGAAGCTTTCTTT	CASSFAGADPEAFF
16	-	TRBV5-6	TRBJ1-2	TRBD1	TGTGCCAGCAGCCCGGTCGGACAGGGAACTAACTATGGCTACACCTTC	CASSPVGQGTNYGYTF
15	-	TRBV5-4	TRBJ1-1	TRBD1	TGTGCCAGCAGCCAAGATTCGACAGGGATCACTGAAGCTTTCTTT	CASSQDSTGITEAFF
16	-	TRBV19	TRBJ1-4	TRBD1	TGTGCCAGTAGTATCAGGGGACAGGGGGCCGGTGAAAAACTGTTTTTT	CASSIRGQGAGEKLFF
11	-	TRBV30	TRBJ1-4	-	TGTGCCTGGAGTGTAGGGGTGGAACTGTTTTTT	CAWSVGVELFF
12	once	TRBV29-1	TRBJ2-3	TRBD2	TGCAGCGTGGGGAGGGGCACAGATACGCAGTATTTT	CSVGRGTDTQYF
11	-	TRBV19	TRBJ1-2	-	TGTGCCAGTAGTTACAGGGAAGGCTACACCTTC	CASSYREGYTF
14	-	TRBV5-1	TRBJ1-2	-	TGCGCCAGCAGCTACGGCGGGGAGTGGGATGGCTACACCTTC	CASSYGGEWDGYTF
15	-	TRBV7-3	TRBJ1-2	TRBD1	TGTGCCAGCAGCCCCACCCCGGGACAGGGAAGTGGCTACACCTTC	CASSPTPGQGSGYTF